Detailed here is one T cell receptor (beta chain). What this receptor recognizes is not known. Base qualities are not at hand, and no much larger clone is one base apart. Compared with germline, V lacks 2 bases and J lacks 2 bases; bases without a gene match: 4. The cysteine opens and the phenylalanine closes a CDR3 of 15 amino acids. This entry keeps only the CDR3 DNA: 45 bases, framed from base 1. The germline V gene supplies CDR1 SGHTA and CDR2 FQGNSA. In Seattle, one collaborating source enrolled patients while the infection was active and tracked those patients longitudinally over the course of disease. Each collaborating institution followed its own protocols to collect whole blood in K2EDTA tubes. For TCRbeta analysis, collaborator samples were shipped as frozen whole blood, as isolated PBMCs, or as DNA extracted from either sample type. The data derive from a study of blood T cell repertoires in COVID-19 (dated by TCRdb to 2018 to 2020). For the study in its entirety: Collaborator samples came from the United States, Italy and Spain and covered acute and convalescent phases of COVID-19. The material from the prospective study consisted of cDNA or gDNA derived from T cells, B-cell-depleted T cells, or PBMCs. The dataset comprised deeply sampled blood TCRbeta repertoires from subjects exposed to, actively infected with, or recovered from COVID-19. The repertoires were released in a freely available public database intended as a resource for research on the immune response to SARS-CoV-2. The samples were drawn from the first 160 participants of the ongoing ImmuneRACE study and from 950 to 1,500 subjects provided by 6 global collaborators. Nearly every sample came with metadata listing a de-identified subject ID, COVID-19 status, age in years and sex. HLA class I and class II types, where available, came from metadata supplied by the sample provider rather than from assay-based typing. Overall results and qualifications from the work: How much clinical and demographic metadata was included differed by source and by participant, and the metadata was provided uncurated.

TCRbeta CDR3 regions were amplified from genomic DNA using the immunoSEQ Assay, a bias-controlled multiplex PCR. Under the source paper's analysis protocol: The number of nucleated cells in each sample was estimated from the amplification of reference gene primers within the assay. Sequence reads were collapsed and filtered to measure the absolute abundance of every unique TCRbeta CDR3 rearrangement. For each sample, productive Simpson clonality was calculated by taking the square root of Simpson's diversity index across productive rearrangements. In its TCRdb copy, this immuneACCESS table keeps in-frame sequences only and misses some clones. Where compared with another copy, unresolved V genes explain less than half of these, and the others have no known cause. V and J calls and clone size are given by that table; D and trimming were obtained from the DNA. The sample contains fewer than 350,000 clones, around 90% of them found a single time. The ten largest account for roughly 6.8% of the sample.

The sample comprised peripheral blood. The chain uses TRBV7-2 and TRBJ2-7, with TRBD2 matching 9 junction bases. The receptor's source is a woman aged 30 to 39 with COVID-19, enrolled during active disease. The DNA reads TGTGCCAGCAGCTTACTAGCGGGATTTCCCTACGAGCAGTACTTC. This codes for CASSLLAGFPYEQYF.